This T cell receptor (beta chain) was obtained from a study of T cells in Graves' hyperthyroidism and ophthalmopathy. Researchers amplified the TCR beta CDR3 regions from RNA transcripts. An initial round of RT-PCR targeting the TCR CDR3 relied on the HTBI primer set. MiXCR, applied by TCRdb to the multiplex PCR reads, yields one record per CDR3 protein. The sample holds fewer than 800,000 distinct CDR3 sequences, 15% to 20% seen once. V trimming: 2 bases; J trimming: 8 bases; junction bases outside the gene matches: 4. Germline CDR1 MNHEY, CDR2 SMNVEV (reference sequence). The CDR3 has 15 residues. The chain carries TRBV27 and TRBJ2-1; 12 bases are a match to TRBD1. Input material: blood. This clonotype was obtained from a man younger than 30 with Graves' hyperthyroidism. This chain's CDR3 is CASSLKGQGAYEQFF. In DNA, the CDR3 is TGTGCCAGCAGTTTAAAGGGACAGGGGGCCTATGAGCAGTTCTTC.